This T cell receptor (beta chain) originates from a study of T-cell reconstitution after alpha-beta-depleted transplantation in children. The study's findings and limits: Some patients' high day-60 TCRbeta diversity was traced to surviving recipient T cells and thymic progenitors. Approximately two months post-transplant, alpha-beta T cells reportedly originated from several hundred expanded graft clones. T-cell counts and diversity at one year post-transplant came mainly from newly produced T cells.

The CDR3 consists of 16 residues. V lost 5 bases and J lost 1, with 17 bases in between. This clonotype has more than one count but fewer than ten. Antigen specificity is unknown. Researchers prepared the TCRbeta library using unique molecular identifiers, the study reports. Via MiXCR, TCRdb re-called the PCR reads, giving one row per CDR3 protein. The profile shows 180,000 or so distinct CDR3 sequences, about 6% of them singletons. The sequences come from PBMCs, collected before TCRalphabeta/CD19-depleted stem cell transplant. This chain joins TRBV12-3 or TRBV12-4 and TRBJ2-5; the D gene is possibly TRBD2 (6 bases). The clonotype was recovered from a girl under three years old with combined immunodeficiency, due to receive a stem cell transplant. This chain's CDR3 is CASSPLGGGFQETQYF. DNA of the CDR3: TGTGCCAGCAGTCCCCTGGGAGGTGGGTTCCAAGAGACCCAGTACTTC.